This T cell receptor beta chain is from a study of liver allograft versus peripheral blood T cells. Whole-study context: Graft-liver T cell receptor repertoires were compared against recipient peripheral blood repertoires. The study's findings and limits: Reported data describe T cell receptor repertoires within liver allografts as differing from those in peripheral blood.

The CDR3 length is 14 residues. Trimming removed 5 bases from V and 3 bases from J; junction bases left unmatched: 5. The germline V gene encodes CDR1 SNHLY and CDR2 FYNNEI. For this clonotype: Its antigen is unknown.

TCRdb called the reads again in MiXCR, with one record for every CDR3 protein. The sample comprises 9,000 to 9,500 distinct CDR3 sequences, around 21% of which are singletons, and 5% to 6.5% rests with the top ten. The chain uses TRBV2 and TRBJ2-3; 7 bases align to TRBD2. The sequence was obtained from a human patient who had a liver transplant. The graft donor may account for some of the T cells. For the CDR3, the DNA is TGTGCCAGCAGTTGGGGGGGGGGGACAGATACGCAGTATTTT. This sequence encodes CASSWGGGTDTQYF.